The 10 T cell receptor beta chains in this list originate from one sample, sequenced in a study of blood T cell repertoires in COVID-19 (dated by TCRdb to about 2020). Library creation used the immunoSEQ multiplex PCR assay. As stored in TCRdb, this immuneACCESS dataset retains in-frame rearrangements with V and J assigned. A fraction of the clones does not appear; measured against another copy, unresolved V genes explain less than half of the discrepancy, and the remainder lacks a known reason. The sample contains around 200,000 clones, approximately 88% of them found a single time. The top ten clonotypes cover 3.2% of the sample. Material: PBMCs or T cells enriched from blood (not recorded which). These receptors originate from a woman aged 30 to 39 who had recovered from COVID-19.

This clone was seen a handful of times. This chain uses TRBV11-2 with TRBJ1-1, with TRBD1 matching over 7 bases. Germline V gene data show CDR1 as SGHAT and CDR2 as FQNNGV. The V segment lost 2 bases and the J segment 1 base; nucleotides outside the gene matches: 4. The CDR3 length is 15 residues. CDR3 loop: CASSLTPGGNTEAFF. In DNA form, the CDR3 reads TGTGCCAGCAGCTTAACCCCAGGGGGGAACACTGAAGCTTTCTTT.

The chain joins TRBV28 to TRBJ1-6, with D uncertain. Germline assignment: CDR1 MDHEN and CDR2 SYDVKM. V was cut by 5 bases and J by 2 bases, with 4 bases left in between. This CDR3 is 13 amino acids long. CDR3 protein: CASSGPYNSPLHF. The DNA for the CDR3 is TGTGCCAGCAGTGGCCCCTATAATTCACCCCTCCACTTT.

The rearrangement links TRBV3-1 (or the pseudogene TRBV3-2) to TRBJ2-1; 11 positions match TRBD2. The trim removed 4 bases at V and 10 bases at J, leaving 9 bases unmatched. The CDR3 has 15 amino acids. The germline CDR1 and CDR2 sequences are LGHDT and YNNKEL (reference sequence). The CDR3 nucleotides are TGTGCCAGCAGCCCCGGGACTAGCGGAACTATGGAGCAGTTCTTC. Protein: CASSPGTSGTMEQFF.

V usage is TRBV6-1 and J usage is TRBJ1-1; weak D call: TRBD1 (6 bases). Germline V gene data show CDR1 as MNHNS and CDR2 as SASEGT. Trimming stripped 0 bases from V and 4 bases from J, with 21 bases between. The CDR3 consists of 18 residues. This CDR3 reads CASSEALLGASRGTEAFF. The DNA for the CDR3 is TGTGCCAGCAGTGAAGCGCTTCTGGGGGCGAGCCGGGGCACTGAAGCTTTCTTT.

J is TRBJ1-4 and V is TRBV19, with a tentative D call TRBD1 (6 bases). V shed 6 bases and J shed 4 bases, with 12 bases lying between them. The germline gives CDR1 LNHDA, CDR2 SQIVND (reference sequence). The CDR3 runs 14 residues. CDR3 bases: TGTGCCAGTAGAGACAGGTTTTTTAATGAAAAACTGTTTTTT. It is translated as CASRDRFFNEKLFF.

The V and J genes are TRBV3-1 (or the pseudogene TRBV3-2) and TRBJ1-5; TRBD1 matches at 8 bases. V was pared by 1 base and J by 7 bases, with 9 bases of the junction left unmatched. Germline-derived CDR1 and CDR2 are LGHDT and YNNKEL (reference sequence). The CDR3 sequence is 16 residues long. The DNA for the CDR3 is TGTGCCAGCAGCCAAGGTGACAGGGGCCCCCGGCAGCCCCAGCATTTT. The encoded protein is CASSQGDRGPRQPQHF.

The CDR3 DNA reads TGTGCCAGCAGCGAAGGGGGCACTGAAGCTTTCTTT. It codes for CASSEGGTEAFF. The rearrangement joins TRBV9 to TRBJ1-1; D might be TRBD1 (6 bases). The CDR3 contains 12 residues. Trimming took off 3 bases at V and 4 bases at J, with 7 bases between the two ends. CDR1 and CDR2 from the germline V gene are SGDLS and YYNGEE. The variable domain in full, completed from reference TRBV9 and TRBJ1-1, reads DSGVTQTPKHLITATGQRVTLRCSPRSGDLSVYWYQQSLDQGLQFLIQYYNGEERAKGNILERFSAQQFPDLHSELNLSSLELGDSALYFCASSEGGTEAFFGQGTRLTVV.

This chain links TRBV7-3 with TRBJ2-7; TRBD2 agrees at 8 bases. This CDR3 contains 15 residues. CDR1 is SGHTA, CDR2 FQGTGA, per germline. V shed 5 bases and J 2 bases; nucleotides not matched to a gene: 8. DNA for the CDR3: TGTGCCAGCAGCCCCCGGGGGGGGACCCCCTACGAGCAGTACTTC. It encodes CASSPRGGTPYEQYF. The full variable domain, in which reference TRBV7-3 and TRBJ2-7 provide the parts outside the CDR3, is GAGVSQTPSNKVTEKGKYVELRCDPISGHTALYWYRQSLGQGPEFLIYFQGTGAADDSGLPNDRFFAVRPEGSVSTLKIQRTERGDSAVYLCASSPRGGTPYEQYFGPGTRLTVT.

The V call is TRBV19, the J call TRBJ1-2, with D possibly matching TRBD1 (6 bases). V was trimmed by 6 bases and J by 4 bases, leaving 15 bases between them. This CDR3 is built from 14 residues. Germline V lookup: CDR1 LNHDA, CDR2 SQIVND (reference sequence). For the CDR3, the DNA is TGTGCCAGTAGCTTCGAGGGGGGGAGCTATGGCTACACCTTC. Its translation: CASSFEGGSYGYTF.

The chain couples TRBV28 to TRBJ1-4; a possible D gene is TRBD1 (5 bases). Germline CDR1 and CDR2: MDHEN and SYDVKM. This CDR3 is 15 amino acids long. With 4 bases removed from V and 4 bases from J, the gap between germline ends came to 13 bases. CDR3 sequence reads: CASSYGGANNEKLFF. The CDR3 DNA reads TGTGCCAGCAGTTATGGAGGGGCGAATAATGAAAAACTGTTTTTT.